These 28 T cell receptor beta chains share one sample of origin, sequenced in a study of blood T cell repertoires in COVID-19. Sequencing used immunoSEQ multiplex PCR; TCRdb keeps in-frame clones, though not all of them. The sample includes roughly 170,000 clones, about 80% of them seen just once. Sequencing was done on a sample of peripheral blood. The receptor source for this set is a human donor in a cohort sampled during active COVID-19.

The V and J genes are TRBV29-1 and TRBJ1-2; 8 bases match TRBD1. Trimming at V came to 4 bases and at J to 5 bases, leaving 9 bases not matched to a gene. CDR1 is SQVTM and CDR2 is ANQGSEA in the germline V gene. This CDR3 spans 14 amino acids. CDR3 in amino acids: CSVGSDRGWYGYTF. CDR3 bases: TGCAGCGTTGGCTCCGACAGGGGCTGGTATGGCTACACCTTC. The full variable domain, its missing parts supplied by reference TRBV29-1 and TRBJ1-2, is SAVISQKPSRDICQRGTSLTIQCQVDSQVTMMFWYRQQPGQSLTLIATANQGSEATYESGFVIDKFPISRPNLTFSTLTVSNMSPEDSSIYLCSVGSDRGWYGYTFGSGTRLTVV.

The J gene is TRBJ2-7, the V gene TRBV5-1, with D perhaps TRBD2 (5 bases). Germline V gene lookup returns CDR1 SGHRS and CDR2 YFSETQ. The ends were cut back, 2 bases at V and 3 bases at J, with 9 bases in the middle. CDR3 length equals 13 residues. CDR3 DNA sequence: TGCGCCAGCAGCTTCGGGATTCACTACGAGCAGTACTTC. As protein: CASSFGIHYEQYF.

The CDR3, as DNA: TGTGCCAGCAGTACCCCGCTAGCGGGGGTTAGCACAGATACGCAGTATTTT. It specifies CASSTPLAGVSTDTQYF. The chain uses TRBV28 and TRBJ2-3; 10 positions agree with TRBD2. Germline CDR1 reads MDHEN; CDR2 reads SYDVKM. V lost 5 bases to trimming and J lost 0 bases; unmatched junction nucleotides: 8. The CDR3 runs to 17 residues.

V and J are TRBV12-3 or TRBV12-4 and TRBJ1-1; D remains unclear. The CDR3 covers 13 residues. Trimming stripped 2 bases from V and 10 bases from J, with 14 bases between. As DNA, the CDR3 is TGTGCCAGCAGTTTAAACTTCATGGTCGGAGCTTTCTTT. Translation: CASSLNFMVGAFF.

V gene TRBV7-7 combines with J gene TRBJ1-4; 10 bases agree with TRBD1. V gave up 4 bases and J gave up 3 bases; unmatched junction bases: 2. This CDR3 comprises 15 residues. Germline CDR1 SSHAT, CDR2 FNYEAQ (reference sequence). CDR3 amino acids: CASSSGQGANEKLFF. CDR3 nucleotides: TGTGCCAGCAGCTCAGGACAGGGGGCTAATGAAAAACTGTTTTTT. The whole variable domain, remainder taken from reference TRBV7-7 and TRBJ1-4, is GAGVSQSPRYKVTKRGQDVTLRCDPISSHATLYWYQQALGQGPEFLTYFNYEAQPDKSGLPSDRFSAERPEGSISTLTIQRTEQRDSAMYRCASSSGQGANEKLFFGSGTQLSVL.

This chain uses TRBV7-9 with TRBJ1-6; 8 nucleotides line up with TRBD1. From germline, CDR1 is SEHNR and CDR2 FQNEAQ (reference sequence). The CDR3 spans 15 residues. Trimming cost V 3 bases and J 7 bases; bases outside gene matches: 5. CDR3 coding DNA: TGTGCCAGCAGCTTGGCAGGGGGCAAGAATTCACCCCTCCACTTT. Residues: CASSLAGGKNSPLHF.

J is TRBJ1-1 and V is TRBV5-6; D remains unclear. The V end lost 4 bases, the J end lost 1 base, and 17 bases lay between the germline ends. The CDR3 has 16 residues. CDR1 is SGHDT and CDR2 is YYEEEE in the germline V gene. CDR3 DNA sequence: TGTGCCAGCAGCCTTTACAGTCCCCCAGCGAACACTGAAGCTTTCTTT. Residues: CASSLYSPPANTEAFF. Supplemented by reference TRBV5-6 and TRBJ1-1, the full variable domain reads DAGVTQSPTHLIKTRGQQVTLRCSPKSGHDTVSWYQQALGQGPQFIFQYYEEEERQRGNFPDRFSGHQFPNYSSELNVNALLLGDSALYLCASSLYSPPANTEAFFGQGTRLTVV.

This chain's CDR3 is CASSRSGANVLTF. The CDR3 DNA reads TGTGCCAGCAGCCGTTCTGGGGCCAACGTCCTGACTTTC. The chain carries TRBV27 and TRBJ2-6; the D is unclear. CDR1 is MNHEY and CDR2 is SMNVEV in the germline V gene (reference sequence). V lost 6 bases and J lost 1, with 4 bases in between. This CDR3 contains 13 residues.

This chain joins TRBV5-1 and TRBJ2-5; 8 nucleotides match TRBD1. This CDR3 region has 15 residues. CDR1 SGHRS and CDR2 YFSETQ come from the germline V gene. J lost 5 bases, V lost 4 bases, and 10 bases had no gene match. The CDR3 sequence is CASSPPWAGGETQYF. For the CDR3, the DNA is TGCGCCAGCAGCCCCCCCTGGGCAGGGGGCGAGACCCAGTACTTC.

The chain links TRBV27 to TRBJ2-1, with TRBD2 identical over 13 bases. Looked up from germline, CDR1 is MNHEY and CDR2 is SMNVEV (reference sequence). The CDR3 extends over 17 amino acids. The V and J ends lost 5 bases and 4 bases, in that order; junction bases with no gene match: 8. CDR3 loop: CASSTTSGGELYNEQFF. The CDR3 DNA follows: TGTGCCAGCAGTACCACTAGCGGGGGGGAACTTTACAATGAGCAGTTCTTC.

This clone appeared once. This same CDR3 is encoded by further DNA sequences in the sample. The CDR3 DNA is TGTGCCATCAGTGAGGGACAGGGGACGAACACTGAAGCTTTCTTT. Translation gives CAISEGQGTNTEAFF. The chain uses TRBV10-3 and TRBJ1-1; 9 bases are a match to TRBD1. CDR3 length: 15 amino acids. From germline, CDR1 is ENHRY and CDR2 SYGVKD. V lost 2 bases, J lost 1 base, and 2 bases stayed unmatched.

J is TRBJ1-2 and V is TRBV29-1, with 7 bases matching TRBD1. After removal of 6 bases from V and 4 bases from J, the junction contained 5 bases not matched to a gene. The CDR3 covers 12 residues. Germline CDR1 and CDR2: SQVTM and ANQGSEA. Written as DNA, the CDR3 is TGCAGCGTGCTAGGGGGCAGCTATGGCTACACCTTC. Its protein product is CSVLGGSYGYTF.

The V gene is TRBV5-1, the J gene TRBJ1-3, with D hard to call. The CDR3 length is 14 residues. Germline values: CDR1 SGHRS, CDR2 YFSETQ. V lost 4 bases to trimming and J lost 2 bases, with 10 bases between them. CDR3 nucleotide sequence: TGCGCCAGCAGCGCGGCTGCTCCTGGAAACACCATATATTTT. It codes for CASSAAAPGNTIYF. The full variable domain, with the rest looked up from reference TRBV5-1 and TRBJ1-3, is KAGVTQTPRYLIKTRGQQVTLSCSPISGHRSVSWYQQTPGQGLQFLFEYFSETQRNKGNFPGRFSGRQFSNSRSEMNVSTLELGDSALYLCASSAAAPGNTIYFGEGSWLTVV.

The gene calls are TRBV2 and TRBJ2-1; TRBD2 agrees at 11 bases. Germline assignment: CDR1 SNHLY and CDR2 FYNNEI. CDR3 size: 15 residues. Germline trimming cut 2 bases from V and 6 bases from J; bases unmatched to any gene: 3. CDR3 bases: TGTGCCAGCAGTGAAAGACTAGCGGGGATCAATGAGCAGTTCTTC. This gives the protein CASSERLAGINEQFF.

The V gene is TRBV7-9, the J gene TRBJ1-1; 9 bases align to TRBD1. CDR1 and CDR2 from the germline V gene are SEHNR and FQNEAQ (reference sequence). This CDR3 has 16 amino acids. Germline trimming cut 4 bases from V and 5 bases from J; bases unmatched to any gene: 11. CDR3 in amino acids: CASSSPGTGRGTEAFF. The CDR3 DNA reads TGTGCCAGCAGCTCCCCTGGGACAGGGAGGGGTACTGAAGCTTTCTTT. The complete variable domain, with remaining parts taken from reference TRBV7-9 and TRBJ1-1, reads DTGVSQNPRHKITKRGQNVTFRCDPISEHNRLYWYRQTLGQGPEFLTYFQNEAQLEKSRLLSDRFSAERPKGSFSTLEIQRTEQGDSAMYLCASSSPGTGRGTEAFFGQGTRLTVV.

The chain couples TRBV11-2 to TRBJ2-3, with 9 bases lining up with TRBD2. Germline V gene lookup returns CDR1 SGHAT and CDR2 FQNNGV. V lost 1 base and J lost 5; bases outside the gene matches: 7. The CDR3 consists of 16 residues. CDR3 region: CASSLVGAGGVDTQYF. CDR3 bases: TGTGCCAGCAGCTTAGTGGGGGCGGGGGGGGTAGATACGCAGTATTTT.

J is TRBJ2-2 and V is TRBV3-1 (or the pseudogene TRBV3-2); no clear D. Per the germline V gene, CDR1 is LGHDT and CDR2 is YNNKEL (reference sequence). The CDR3 is 15 residues long. V lost 1 base and J lost 0, with 6 bases in between. The CDR3 loop reads CASSQGSSNTGELFF. In DNA form, the CDR3 reads TGTGCCAGCAGCCAAGGTAGTTCGAACACCGGGGAGCTGTTTTTT.

This chain links TRBV13 with TRBJ1-1; 7 bases are a match to TRBD1. The V and J ends lost 3 bases and 2 bases, in that order; junction bases with no gene match: 3. The germline V gene encodes CDR1 PRHDT and CDR2 FYEKMQ (reference sequence). CDR3 size: 14 residues. This CDR3 reads CASSFGTVNTEAFF. CDR3 in DNA: TGTGCCAGCAGCTTTGGGACAGTCAACACTGAAGCTTTCTTT.

The rearrangement links TRBV4-1 to TRBJ2-7; perhaps TRBD1 as D (5 bases). The germline gives CDR1 MGHRA, CDR2 YSYEKL. The CDR3 consists of 13 residues. V lost 4 bases and J 3 bases, leaving 10 bases between the germline ends. The CDR3 DNA follows: TGCGCCAGCAGCCGTCAAAGGGGCTACGAGCAGTACTTC. Amino acid sequence: CASSRQRGYEQYF.

The chain couples TRBV5-1 to TRBJ2-7, with TRBD1 matching 9 bases. CDR1 is SGHRS, CDR2 YFSETQ, per germline. This CDR3 has 14 amino acids. V shed 4 bases, J shed 3 bases, and the junction held 5 bases outside the gene matches. The CDR3 coding sequence is TGCGCCAGCAGCACGGACAGGGGTGACTACGAGCAGTACTTC. Encoded protein: CASSTDRGDYEQYF.

The chain uses TRBV18 and TRBJ2-2, with 7 bases that match TRBD1. The CDR3 runs to 15 residues. Germline CDR1 reads KGHSH; CDR2 reads LQKENI. With 6 bases clipped from V and 1 base from J, the junction kept 5 bases outside the gene matches. In DNA, the CDR3 is TGTGCCAGCTCCGTGAGACAGGGGAACACCGGGGAGCTGTTTTTT. Encoded protein: CASSVRQGNTGELFF.

The chain couples TRBV5-8 to TRBJ1-1, with D uncertain. The CDR3 has 12 residues. Germline loops: CDR1 SGHTS, CDR2 YDEGEE. Trimming left V 4 bases short and J 11 bases short, with 15 bases between. CDR3 nucleotide sequence: TGTGCCAGCAGCCTCTTTTCGAGGCTGGCTTTCTTT. Amino acids: CASSLFSRLAFF.

The chain links TRBV27 to TRBJ2-3; 10 bases are a match to TRBD2. CDR3 size: 14 residues. The junction had 1 base not matched to a gene; V was cut back by 2 bases and J by 5 bases. CDR1 is MNHEY and CDR2 is SMNVEV in the germline V gene (reference sequence). CDR3 region: CASSLLAGEDTQYF. CDR3 sequence (DNA): TGTGCCAGCAGTTTACTAGCGGGGGAAGATACGCAGTATTTT.

The rearrangement uses TRBV14 and TRBJ2-2; D is uncertain. Germline-derived CDR1 and CDR2 are SGHDN and FVKESK. Trimming removed 0 bases from V and 2 bases from J, with 10 bases in between. CDR3 size: 16 residues. The DNA for the CDR3 is TGTGCCAGCAGCCAAGAGTTTCCGTCCAACACCGGGGAGCTGTTTTTT. Translated: CASSQEFPSNTGELFF.

J is TRBJ1-1 and V is TRBV19, with 7 bases lining up with TRBD1. Germline loops: CDR1 LNHDA, CDR2 SQIVND (reference sequence). Losses at the gene ends were 7 bases for V and 1 base for J; bases not matched to a gene: 9. The CDR3 length is 15 residues. CDR3 nucleotide sequence: TGTGCCAGTACCGTGACAGGGCTATCGAACACTGAAGCTTTCTTT. It codes for CASTVTGLSNTEAFF.

This chain connects TRBV5-1 to TRBJ1-2; D might be TRBD1 (6 bases). CDR3 size: 16 residues. The germline CDR1 and CDR2 sequences are SGHRS and YFSETQ. The ends were cut back, 0 bases at V and 4 bases at J, with 16 bases in the middle. This CDR3 is CASSLGPGGQVYGYTF. The DNA of the CDR3 is TGCGCCAGCAGCTTGGGCCCGGGGGGGCAAGTCTATGGCTACACCTTC.

The rearrangement uses TRBV19 and TRBJ1-2; weak D call: TRBD1 (5 bases). The V gene lost 4 bases and the J gene lost 7 bases, with 10 bases spanning the gap. Germline-derived CDR1 and CDR2 are LNHDA and SQIVND (reference sequence). This CDR3 is 12 amino acids long. This CDR3 is CASSKQVFGYTF. CDR3 nucleotides: TGTGCCAGTAGTAAACAGGTTTTTGGCTACACCTTC.

This sequence joins TRBV2 and TRBJ2-7, with TRBD2 identical over 10 bases. The CDR3 extends over 13 amino acids. The V gene end was trimmed by 4 bases and the J gene end by 5 bases; junction bases not matched to a gene: 2. Germline CDR1 SNHLY, CDR2 FYNNEI. The CDR3 nucleotides read TGTGCCAGCAGTGTGCTAGCGGGGGACGAGCAGTACTTC. Translating gives CASSVLAGDEQYF.